This T cell receptor (beta chain) was profiled in a study of cytomegalovirus exposure and HLA in healthy donors. In regard to this clone: Its antigen remains unknown.

Germline CDR1 SEHNR, CDR2 FQNEAQ (reference sequence). V was clipped by 5 bases and J by 7 bases, with 14 bases between them. The CDR3 sequence is 13 residues long. Notes on the study in general: Follow-up analysis later connected one missense variant in DCLRE1C with trimming of TCR beta V- and J-genes.

PCR was performed using 60 Vbeta and 13 Jbeta primers. Clones were sequenced by immunoSEQ multiplex PCR, and TCRdb holds only the in-frame ones, with some missing. The repertoire holds some 200,000 clones, with about 85% as singletons. What was sequenced was PBMCs. The V call is TRBV7-9, the J call TRBJ2-5; D is undetermined. The clonotype originates from a man aged 45-65 years in good health and CMV-seronegative. CDR3 sequence (DNA): TGTGCCAGCAGCCTAACAGAGCTCGGGACCCAGTACTTC. It encodes CASSLTELGTQYF.